The clone carrying this T cell receptor beta chain was seen repeatedly, ten times or more. Its antigen is as yet unknown. Amplified regions were TCR beta CDR3 sequences from RNA transcripts. With the HTBI primer set, the TCR CDR3 went through a first round of RT-PCR. TCRdb re-called the multiplex PCR reads with MiXCR, one entry per CDR3 protein. The table records 300,000 to 450,000 distinct CDR3 sequences, roughly 13% of them present only once. The authors deemed Graves' hyperthyroidism stable absent ophthalmopathy progression within 18 months. The data derive from a study of T cells in Graves' hyperthyroidism and ophthalmopathy. General observations from the study: A 13 V-J model separated ophthalmopathy from stable hyperthyroidism.

Germline trimming cut 7 bases from V and 4 bases from J; bases unmatched to any gene: 10. This CDR3 is built from 15 residues. Per the germline V gene, CDR1 is SNHLY and CDR2 is FYNNEI. Input material: blood. This sequence joins TRBV2 and TRBJ2-5; TRBD2 agrees at 9 bases. The receptor was derived from a woman younger than 35 with Graves' hyperthyroidism. DNA of the CDR3: TGTGCCAGCAACCGCGGGGGGGAAACTCGAGAGACCCAGTACTTC. Amino acid sequence: CASNRGGETRETQYF.